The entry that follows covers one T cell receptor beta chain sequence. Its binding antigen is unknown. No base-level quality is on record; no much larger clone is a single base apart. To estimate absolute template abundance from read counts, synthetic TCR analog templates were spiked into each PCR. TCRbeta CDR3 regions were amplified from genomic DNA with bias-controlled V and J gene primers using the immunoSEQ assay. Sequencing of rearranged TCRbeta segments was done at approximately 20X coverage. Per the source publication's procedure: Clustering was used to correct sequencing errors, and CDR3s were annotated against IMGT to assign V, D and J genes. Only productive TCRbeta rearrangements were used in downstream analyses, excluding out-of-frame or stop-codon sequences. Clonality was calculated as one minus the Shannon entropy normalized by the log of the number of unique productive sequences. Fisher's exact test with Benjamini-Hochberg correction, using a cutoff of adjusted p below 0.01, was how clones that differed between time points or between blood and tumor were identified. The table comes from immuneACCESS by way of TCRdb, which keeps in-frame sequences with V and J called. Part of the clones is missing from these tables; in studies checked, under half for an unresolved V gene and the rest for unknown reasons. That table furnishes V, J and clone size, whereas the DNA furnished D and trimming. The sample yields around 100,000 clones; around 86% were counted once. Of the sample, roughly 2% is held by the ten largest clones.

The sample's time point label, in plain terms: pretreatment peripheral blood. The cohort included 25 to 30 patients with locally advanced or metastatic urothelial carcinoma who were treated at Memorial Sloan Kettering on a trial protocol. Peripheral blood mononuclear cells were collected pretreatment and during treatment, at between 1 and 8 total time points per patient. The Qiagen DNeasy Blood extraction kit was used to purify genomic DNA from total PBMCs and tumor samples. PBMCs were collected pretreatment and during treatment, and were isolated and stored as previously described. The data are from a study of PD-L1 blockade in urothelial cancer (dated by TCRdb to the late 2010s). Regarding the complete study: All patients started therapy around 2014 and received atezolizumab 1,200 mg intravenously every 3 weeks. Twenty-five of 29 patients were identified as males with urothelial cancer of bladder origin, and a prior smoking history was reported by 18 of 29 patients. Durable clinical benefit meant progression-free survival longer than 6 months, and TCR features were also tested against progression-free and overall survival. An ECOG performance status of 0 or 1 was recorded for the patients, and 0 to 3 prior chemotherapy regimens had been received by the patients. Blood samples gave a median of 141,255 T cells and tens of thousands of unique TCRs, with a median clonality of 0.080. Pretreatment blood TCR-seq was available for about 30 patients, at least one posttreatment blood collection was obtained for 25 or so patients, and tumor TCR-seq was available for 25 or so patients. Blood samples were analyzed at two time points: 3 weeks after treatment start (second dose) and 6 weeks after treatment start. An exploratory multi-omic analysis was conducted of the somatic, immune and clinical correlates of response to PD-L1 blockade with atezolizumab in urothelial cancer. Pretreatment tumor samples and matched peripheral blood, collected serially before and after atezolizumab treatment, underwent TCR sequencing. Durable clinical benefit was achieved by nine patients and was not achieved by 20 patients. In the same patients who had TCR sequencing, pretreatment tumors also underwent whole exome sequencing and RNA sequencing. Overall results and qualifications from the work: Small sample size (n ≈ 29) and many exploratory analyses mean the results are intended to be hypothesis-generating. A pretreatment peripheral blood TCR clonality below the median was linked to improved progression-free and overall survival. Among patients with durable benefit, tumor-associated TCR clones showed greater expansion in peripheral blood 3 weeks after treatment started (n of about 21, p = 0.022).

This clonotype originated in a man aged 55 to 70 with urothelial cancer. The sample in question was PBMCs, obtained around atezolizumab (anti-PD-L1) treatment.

Read as DNA, the sequence is TGCGCCAGCAGCCAAGCGGGACAGACTAACTATGGCTACACCTTC. Its protein reads: CASSQAGQTNYGYTF. The sequence is built from TRBV4-1 and TRBJ1-2; 7 middle bases align to TRBD1. Clipping removes 1 base from V and 0 bases from J, with 2 as the unmatched junction base count. CDR1 and CDR2, per the germline V gene, are MGHRA and YSYEKL. Inclusive of the bounding cysteine and phenylalanine, the CDR3 is 15 residues long. Only the CDR3 region is kept as DNA, spanning 45 bases read in frame from base 1.